One T cell receptor (beta chain) is described in this entry. Repertoires were generated with immunoSEQ multiplex PCR, while TCRdb's copy carries only in-frame clones and drops some. This table holds more than 140,000 clones, about 87% found once. This record comes from a study of T cell responses to AZD1222 COVID-19 vaccine. The germline V gene encodes CDR1 LNHDA and CDR2 SQIVND (reference sequence). The CDR3 has 14 amino acids. The ends were cut back, 4 bases at V and 6 bases at J, with 12 bases in the middle. The sample was peripheral blood, taken on day 0 of AZD1222 vaccination. The rearrangement joins TRBV19 to TRBJ2-2, with D possibly being TRBD2 (6 bases). This TCR was recovered from an adult in good health. The CDR3 is CASSKEGRAGELFF. Written as DNA, the CDR3 is TGTGCCAGTAGTAAGGAGGGTAGGGCCGGGGAGCTGTTTTTT.